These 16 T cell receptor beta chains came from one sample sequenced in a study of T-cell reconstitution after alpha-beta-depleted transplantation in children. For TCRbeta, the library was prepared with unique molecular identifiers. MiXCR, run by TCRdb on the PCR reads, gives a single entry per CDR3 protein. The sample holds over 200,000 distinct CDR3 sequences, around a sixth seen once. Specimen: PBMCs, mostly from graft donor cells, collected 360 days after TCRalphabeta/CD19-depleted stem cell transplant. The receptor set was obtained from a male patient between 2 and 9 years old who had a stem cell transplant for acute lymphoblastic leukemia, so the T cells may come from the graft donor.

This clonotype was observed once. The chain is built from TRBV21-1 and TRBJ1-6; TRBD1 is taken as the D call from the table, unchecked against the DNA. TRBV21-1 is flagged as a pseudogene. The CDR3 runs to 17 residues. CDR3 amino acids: CASSKALLGGLNSPLHF. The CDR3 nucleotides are TGTGCCAGCAGCAAAGCGCTTTTGGGGGGTTTGAATTCACCCCTCCACTTT.

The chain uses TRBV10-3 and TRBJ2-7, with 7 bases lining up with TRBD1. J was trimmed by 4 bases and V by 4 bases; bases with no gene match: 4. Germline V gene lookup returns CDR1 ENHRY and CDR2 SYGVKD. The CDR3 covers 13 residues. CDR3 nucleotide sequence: TGTGCCATCAGTGGGTCAGGGGGTTACGAGCAGTACTTC. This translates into CAISGSGGYEQYF.

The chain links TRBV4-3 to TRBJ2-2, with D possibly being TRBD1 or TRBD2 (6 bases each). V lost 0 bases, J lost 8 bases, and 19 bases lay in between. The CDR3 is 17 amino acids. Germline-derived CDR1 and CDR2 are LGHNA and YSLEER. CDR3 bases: TGCGCCAGCAGCCAAGATAACCCGGCACGGGGGCGAGGGGAGCTGTTTTTT. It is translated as CASSQDNPARGRGELFF.

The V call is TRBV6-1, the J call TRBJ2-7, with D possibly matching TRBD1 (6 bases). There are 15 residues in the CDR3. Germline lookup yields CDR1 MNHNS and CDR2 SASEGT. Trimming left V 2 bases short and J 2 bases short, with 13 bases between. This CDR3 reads CASSEQGPKTYEQYF. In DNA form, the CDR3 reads TGTGCCAGCAGTGAACAGGGGCCCAAAACCTACGAGCAGTACTTC.

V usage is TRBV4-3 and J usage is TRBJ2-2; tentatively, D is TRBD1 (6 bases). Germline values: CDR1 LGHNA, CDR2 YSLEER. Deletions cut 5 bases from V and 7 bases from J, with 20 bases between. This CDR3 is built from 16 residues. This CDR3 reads CASSNLPQGRGGELFF. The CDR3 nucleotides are TGCGCCAGCAGCAACCTCCCCCAGGGGCGCGGCGGGGAGCTGTTTTTT.

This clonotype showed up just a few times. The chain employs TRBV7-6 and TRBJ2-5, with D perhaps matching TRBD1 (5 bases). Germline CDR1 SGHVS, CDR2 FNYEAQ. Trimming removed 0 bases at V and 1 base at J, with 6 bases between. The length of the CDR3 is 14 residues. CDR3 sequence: CASSLATAQETQYF. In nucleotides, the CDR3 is TGTGCCAGCAGCTTAGCGACAGCCCAAGAGACCCAGTACTTC.

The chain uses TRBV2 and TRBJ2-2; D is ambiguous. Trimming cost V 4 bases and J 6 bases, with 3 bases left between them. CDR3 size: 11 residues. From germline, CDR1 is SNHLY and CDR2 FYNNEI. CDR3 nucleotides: TGTGCCAGCAGTGGAGCCGGGGAGCTGTTTTTT. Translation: CASSGAGELFF.

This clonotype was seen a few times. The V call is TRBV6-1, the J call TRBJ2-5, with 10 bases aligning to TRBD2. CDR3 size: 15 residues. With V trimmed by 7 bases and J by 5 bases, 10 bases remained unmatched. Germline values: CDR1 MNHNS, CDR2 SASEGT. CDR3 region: CASNPSGGPGETQYF. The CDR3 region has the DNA TGTGCCAGCAACCCTAGCGGGGGCCCCGGGGAGACCCAGTACTTC.

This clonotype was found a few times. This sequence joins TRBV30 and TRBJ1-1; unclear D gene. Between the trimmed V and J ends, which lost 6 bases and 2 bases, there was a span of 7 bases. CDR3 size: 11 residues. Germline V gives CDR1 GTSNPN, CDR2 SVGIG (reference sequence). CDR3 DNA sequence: TGTGCCTGCCAGACTAACACTGAAGCTTTCTTT. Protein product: CACQTNTEAFF.

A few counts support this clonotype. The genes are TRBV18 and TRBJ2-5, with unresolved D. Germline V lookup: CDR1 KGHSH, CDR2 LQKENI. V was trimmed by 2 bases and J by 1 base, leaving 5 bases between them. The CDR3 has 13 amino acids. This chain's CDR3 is CASSPVGQETQYF. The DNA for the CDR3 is TGTGCCAGCTCACCAGTGGGCCAAGAGACCCAGTACTTC.

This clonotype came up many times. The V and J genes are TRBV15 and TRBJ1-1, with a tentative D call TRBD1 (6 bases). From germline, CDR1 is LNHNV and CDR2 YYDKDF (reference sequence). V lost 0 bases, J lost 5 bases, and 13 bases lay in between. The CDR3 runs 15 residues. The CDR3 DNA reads TGTGCCACCAGCAGAGATGGGGGGGGCTGGACTGAAGCTTTCTTT. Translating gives CATSRDGGGWTEAFF.

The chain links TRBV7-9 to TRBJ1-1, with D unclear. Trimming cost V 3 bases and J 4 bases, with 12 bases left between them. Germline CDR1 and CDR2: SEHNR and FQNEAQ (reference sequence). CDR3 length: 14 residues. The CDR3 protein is CASSFFSGTTEAFF. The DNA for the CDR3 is TGTGCCAGCAGCTTTTTCTCGGGTACCACTGAAGCTTTCTTT.

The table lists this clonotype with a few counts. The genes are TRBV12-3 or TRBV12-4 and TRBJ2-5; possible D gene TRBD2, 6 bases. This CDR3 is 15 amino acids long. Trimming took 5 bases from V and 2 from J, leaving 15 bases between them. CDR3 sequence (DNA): TGTGCCAGCAGTCGACTACGGGGGTCACAAGAGACCCAGTACTTC. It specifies CASSRLRGSQETQYF.

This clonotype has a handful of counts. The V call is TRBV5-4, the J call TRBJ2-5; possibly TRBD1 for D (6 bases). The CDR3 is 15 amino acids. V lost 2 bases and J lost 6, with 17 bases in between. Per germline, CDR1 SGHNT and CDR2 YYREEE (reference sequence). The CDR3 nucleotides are TGTGCCAGCAGCTTACAAGCTGGGGGCCTACAGACCCAGTACTTC. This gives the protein CASSLQAGGLQTQYF.

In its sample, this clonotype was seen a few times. CDR3 nucleotides: TGCAGCGTTCCCGAGCTCCCCACTGAAGCTTTCTTT. It is translated as CSVPELPTEAFF. The V gene is TRBV29-1, the J gene TRBJ1-1; D call uncertain. Between the trimmed V and J ends, which lost 5 bases and 4 bases, there was a span of 11 bases. The CDR3 extends over 12 amino acids. CDR1 and CDR2 (germline): SQVTM, ANQGSEA.

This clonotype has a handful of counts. The CDR3 region is CASSLEGQGYTGELFF. CDR3 nucleotide sequence: TGTGCCAGCAGCTTGGAGGGACAGGGCTACACCGGGGAGCTGTTTTTT. This chain connects TRBV5-6 to TRBJ2-2, with 9 bases identical to TRBD1. This CDR3 is 16 amino acids long. Germline values: CDR1 SGHDT, CDR2 YYEEEE. Trimming took 0 bases from V and 3 from J; bases not matched to a gene: 3.